This TCR beta chain was retrieved from a study of naive CD8 T cells in extremely preterm neonates (dated by TCRdb to the late 2010s). The study in broad terms: The study compared TCRbeta CDR3 repertoires of sorted naive CD8+ T cells across four age groups: extremely preterm neonates, term neonates, young children and adults. Summary of the overall study and its limitations: Compared with the older groups, preterm CDR3s were shorter and closer to germline, carrying fewer N additions and showing less junctional trimming. The authors noted a small sample size and variable productive template counts among preterm samples as limitations. Compared with all other age groups, preterm neonates showed significantly lower iChao1 richness (p < 0.05) along with an even clone distribution, indicating a less rich repertoire. To track T cell development within individuals, the authors urged prospective longitudinal studies of preterm and term neonates. Preterm neonates shared more CDR3 nucleotide sequences (2.7%) than term neonates (about 0.4%), young children (roughly 0.03%) and adults (about 0.01%).

Details on this clone: Its antigen target is currently unknown. It has no much larger one-base neighbor in the sample; base qualities were not kept.

TCRbeta CDR3 regions were amplified from genomic DNA by a two-step, bias-controlled multiplex PCR. The multiplex PCR included primers specific for each TRBV and TRBJ gene segment. The immunoSEQ Assay was used to generate the TCRbeta repertoire data. Regarding the original processing steps: A relative-frequency ratio and a modified nearest-neighbor algorithm were applied to filter and cluster reads so that closely related sequences were merged. IMGT annotation was followed for the assignment of V, D and J genes to CDR3 sequences. Template counts were normalized for PCR amplification bias and quantified against synthetic TCR CDR3 analog sequences. Analyses were restricted to unique productive sequences, meaning in-frame CDR3 sequences without stop codons. The immunoSEQ Analyzer software was used to calculate clonality, defined as 1 minus Pielou's evenness, and iChao1 richness. Statistical testing was performed in JMP, using Student's t-test or a non-parametric test depending on Shapiro-Wilk normality results. TCRdb took over this immuneACCESS table, retaining in-frame rearrangements with V and J assigned. Such tables are incomplete; in checked studies, under half of the missing clones stem from an unresolved V gene, and the remainder is unexplained. V, J and clone size are those of that table, while D and trimming were read from the DNA. The sample records more than 20,000 clones, about 91% of which are singletons. The top ten clonotypes cover approximately 0.95% of the sample.

CDR1 and CDR2 (WSHSY, SAAADI) derive from the germline V gene. The CDR3 measures 12 amino acids from cysteine to phenylalanine. Only the CDR3 region is kept as DNA, spanning 36 bases read in frame from base 1. Cut back by 3 bases and 1 base, the V and J ends lie 3 bases apart. The preterm samples were obtained from a handful of extremely preterm deliveries at roughly 22-27 weeks of gestation. The study left out pregnancies involving fetal demise, active maternal HSV infection or known maternal HIV infection. A FACSAria III cell sorter was used to sort live, Annexin V-negative naive CD8+ T cells (CD3+CD8+CD45RA+CCR7+). Each sample yielded between roughly 18,000 and 110,000 sorted naive CD8+ T cells. Preassembled standardized sampling kits were used to collect mixed venous-arterial cord blood. Cord blood was held at room temperature, and processing was completed within 4 hours of collection. Ficoll-Paque density gradient centrifugation of diluted blood was used to isolate mononuclear cells. Before sorting, mononuclear cells were cryopreserved in approximately 10% DMSO plus 90% FBS and kept long term at -150 degrees C. After thawing, cells were stained with Annexin V along with antibodies against CD3, CD8, CCR7 and CD45RA. The DNeasy Blood and Tissue Kit was used to extract genomic DNA from snap-frozen pellets of sorted cells.

Recombination linked TRBV10-2 to TRBJ1-2; the D gene cannot be named for sure. The specimen was naive CD8+ T cells from cord blood. The sequence was obtained from a boy who was born preterm. The CDR3: CASSDNNYGYTF. The bases are TGCGCCAGCAGTGACAATAACTATGGCTACACCTTC.